This T cell receptor beta chain comes out of a study of beta chain features in type 1 diabetes (dated by TCRdb to the late 2010s). Study-level background: Mean age, gender distribution, total cell number and subset yield were not different between patients and healthy donors. A total of approximately 100,000,000 sorted cells were examined across all samples, and the number of cells per subset was strongly correlated with RNA yield. In the study, TCRB repertoires of sorted circulating CD4+ T cell subsets from recently diagnosed type 1 diabetes patients were compared with those of matched healthy donors. Whereas all 30 or so donors provided naive and central memory subsets, regulatory and stem cell-like memory subsets were isolated from just 8 patients and roughly 8 healthy donors. The research as a whole found: Patients with type 1 diabetes made fewer insertions and deleted more nucleotides at VDJ recombination sites, implying thymic rearrangement abnormalities. Naive, central memory and regulatory TCRB repertoires appeared to be more similar among patients than among healthy donors. Because small numbers of individuals were included in the HLA sub-analyses, any influence of HLA type on TCRB rearrangement was left unresolved. A moderate but significant shortening of TCRB CDR3 length was observed in type 1 diabetes patients in all four CD4+ subsets. PCR might favor shorter templates, but patient and control samples were amplified and corrected together, so any skew would affect both groups equally. Sequencing cDNA rather than genomic DNA could over-represent highly expressing activated cells, although activation and CD3 levels did not differ between groups.

A single peripheral blood draw of approximately 110 mL on average was collected from each donor into heparinised tubes. Using a panel that included CD45RO, CCR7, CD25, CD127, CD95 and CD27, naive, central memory, regulatory and stem cell-like memory CD4+ T cells were sorted on a BD FACSAria II. Every sorted population had a purity above 95%. PBMCs were isolated right away by Lymphoprep density gradient centrifugation and were stained directly, without culture. So that batch effects would be minimized, each experiment stained and sorted samples in pairs, pairing one healthy donor with one patient. The entire amount of isolated RNA was reverse transcribed using the High Capacity cDNA Reverse Transcription Kit, so the sequenced TCRB transcripts were expressed ones. Deep immunoSEQ sequencing was performed on naive, central memory and regulatory T cell samples, with an average of roughly 3.3 million total reads per sample. Sorted cells were lysed in RLT buffer, and RNA was extracted using DNase-treated RNeasy Micro or Mini kits according to cell number. Each cell subset was processed on its own to prevent cross-contamination, while patient and healthy donor samples were processed together. The immunoSEQ multiplex PCR was used to amplify TCRB sequences from cDNA, yielding 87-bp fragments that span the CDR3 region. Sequencing of the amplicons was done on the Illumina HiSeq platform. In the paper's pipeline: PCR bias was computationally corrected using synthetic template baselines, reads within Hamming distance 2 were collapsed, and singletons that could not be merged were discarded. Reads were aligned to IMGT to assign V, D and J genes, CDR3 length, and insertions or deletions at six rearrangement sites. Within each subset, clonotype counts were normalized to the number of sorted cells before true diversity and Gini coefficients were calculated with the tcR R package. Repertoire sharing was quantified using the overlap coefficient calculated on TCRB nucleotide sequences. Out-of-frame TCRB sequences from naive cells were analyzed to stand in for the pre-selection repertoire. TCRdb retrieved this table from immuneACCESS and kept in-frame rearrangements only. Not all clones are present; in checked studies, unresolved V genes account for under half, and no reason is known for the remainder. V, J and clone size reflect that table, while D and trimming were determined from the DNA. The sample records a few hundred thousand clones, approximately 10% of which are singletons. Around 0.018% of the sample is in the top ten clones.

As regards this clone: This clone's antigen is unknown. The sample holds no much larger clone one base away, and base qualities are not on file.

CDR1 SEHNR and CDR2 FQNEAQ were looked up in the germline V gene (reference sequence). At the junction V is shortened by 6 bases and J by 1 base, with 12 bases in between. The CDR3, from cysteine to phenylalanine, totals 15 residues. Of all the DNA, just the CDR3 is kept, 45 bases in frame from base 1. The sequencing sample was made of naive CD4+ T cells from blood. This sample's cell subset or site label indicates: true naive CD4+ T cells. The source is a young man with type 1 diabetes. The sequence links TRBV7-9 to TRBJ2-2, with TRBD2 as a weak D call on 6 bases. The CDR3 reads as follows: CASSFLAKNTGELFF. The sequenced DNA is TGTGCCAGCAGTTTTCTAGCGAAGAACACCGGGGAGCTGTTTTTT.